A single TCR beta chain is shown here with its context. Unmatched junction bases numbered 7, after V lost 4 bases and J lost 11 bases. Looked up from germline, CDR1 is SEHNR and CDR2 is FQNEAQ (reference sequence). CDR3 length equals 12 residues. This record belongs to a study of blood T cell repertoires in COVID-19. The wider study: From the United States, Italy and Spain came samples of acute and convalescent COVID-19.

Repertoires were generated with immunoSEQ multiplex PCR, while TCRdb's copy carries only in-frame clones and drops some. The sample includes some 230,000 clones, about 86% seen only once; the top ten take 2% to 2.5%. The TCR was taken from a woman aged 60-75 years with acute or convalescent COVID-19. The sequenced sample was peripheral blood. The chain is built from TRBV7-9 and TRBJ1-1; 7 bases line up with TRBD1. CDR3 residues: CASSWDRTGAFF. CDR3 coding DNA: TGTGCCAGCAGCTGGGACAGAACTGGGGCTTTCTTT.